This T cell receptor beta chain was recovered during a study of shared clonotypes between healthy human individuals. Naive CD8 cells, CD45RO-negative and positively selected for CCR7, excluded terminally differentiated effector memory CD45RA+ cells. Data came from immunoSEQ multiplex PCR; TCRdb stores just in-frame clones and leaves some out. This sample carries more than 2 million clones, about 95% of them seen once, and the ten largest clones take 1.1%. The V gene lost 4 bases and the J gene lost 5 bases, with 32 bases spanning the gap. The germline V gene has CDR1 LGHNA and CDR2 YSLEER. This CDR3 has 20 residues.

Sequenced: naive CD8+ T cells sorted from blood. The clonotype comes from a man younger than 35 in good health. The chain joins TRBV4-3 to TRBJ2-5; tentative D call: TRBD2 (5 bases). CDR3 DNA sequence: TGCGCCAGCAGCCTCACCCTGGGGTCCCTTCCCGGGAATAGCCAGGAGACCCAGTACTTC. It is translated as CASSLTLGSLPGNSQETQYF.